The rows below give T cell receptor beta chains drawn from one sample of a study of shared clonotypes between healthy human individuals. The table came from immunoSEQ multiplex PCR; TCRdb's copy has only in-frame clones and leaves some out. The sample holds around 1,000,000 clones; approximately 80% are singletons and the top ten take almost 0.9%. The sequenced material came from memory CD4+ T cells from PBMCs. The source of these receptors is a man younger than 30 in good health. Some clones in this sample may be carry-over from other donors' samples. The conserved cysteine and the conserved F or W are not part of the CDR3 here. D genes are given only for firm matches. The size field is filled for only some rows; it gives once, few, many or a size class.

j_gene	abundance	d_gene	v_gene	CDR3aa
TRBJ1-2	.	.	TRBV5-1	ASSLHETNYGYT
TRBJ2-1	.	TRBD2	TRBV11-2	ASQTSGRYNEQF
TRBJ1-5	few	.	TRBV19	ASSPQGLSQPQH
TRBJ1-4	.	TRBD1	TRBV6-1	ASSEIRQGAGKLF
TRBJ1-2	few	.	TRBV5-5	ASSFGRQHYGYT
TRBJ2-2	.	TRBD2	TRBV7-2	ASKVVAGGNTGELF
TRBJ1-1	.	.	TRBV19	ASSQPPKEYTEAF
TRBJ2-1	.	TRBD1	TRBV5-4	ASRPGTGDNEQF
TRBJ1-2	.	.	TRBV28	ASTRNPRGYT
TRBJ2-7	.	.	TRBV10-2	ASGRSSTYEQY
TRBJ2-1	.	.	TRBV7-6	ASSWGRTEYNEQF
TRBJ2-3	.	TRBD2	TRBV29-1	TTISAGGPTDTQY
TRBJ2-4	.	TRBD1	TRBV13	ASSSGQGVGIQY
TRBJ1-5	.	.	TRBV15	ATSRDRQGTASNQPQH
TRBJ2-5	.	.	TRBV6-6	ASSYLPGQREETQY
TRBJ1-1	.	.	TRBV29-1	SVEGGHSLGAEAF